A selection of T cell receptor beta chains follows, all from one sample in a study of blood T cell repertoires in COVID-19. Only in-frame clones appear in the TCRdb table, and some are missing; sequencing was by immunoSEQ multiplex PCR. In the table there are more than 150,000 clones, around 83% of which are singletons. Sequenced material: peripheral blood. These receptors all stem from a middle-aged woman with acute or convalescent COVID-19. Each CDR3 is given with its conserved first and last residue.

J gene,V gene,CDR3 protein
TRBJ2-5,TRBV11-1,CASSHGWETQYF
TRBJ2-5,TRBV6-5,CASGGAEKETQYF
TRBJ1-2,TRBV7-2,CASSPRTGGEGYTF
TRBJ1-4,TRBV4-1,CASSRPAGGVGEKLFF
TRBJ2-5,TRBV27,CASSSPLRETQYF
TRBJ2-1,TRBV2,CASSTSGNNEQFF
TRBJ2-5,TRBV6-5,CASSYSTSGLLSAQYF
TRBJ2-5,TRBV4-2,CASSQKTGGPETQYF
TRBJ1-2,TRBV24-1,CATSDRRQGLGGYTF
TRBJ2-3,TRBV6-2/TRBV6-3,CASSVGTGTLDTQYF
TRBJ2-1,TRBV2,CASSVTVGAYNEQFF
TRBJ2-1,TRBV2,CASSGQQPGTNEQFF
TRBJ1-2,TRBV28,CASSFLSGQRRYGYTF
TRBJ2-2,TRBV9,CASSGQGVGELFF
TRBJ1-2,TRBV5-1,CASSLRGVGGYTF
TRBJ2-7,TRBV7-2,CASSLAGGNYEQYF
TRBJ2-1,TRBV7-3,CASSLVKSNEQFF
TRBJ2-1,TRBV11-3,CASNKSLAGSFF